This is a list of T cell receptor beta chains from one sample in a study of T-cell reconstitution after alpha-beta-depleted transplantation in children. MiXCR, applied by TCRdb to the PCR reads, yields one record per CDR3 protein. The repertoire includes approximately 88,000 distinct CDR3 sequences, over 9% of them detected once, and approximately 15% sits in the top ten. The sequenced sample was PBMCs from the stem cell graft donor, obtained from the stem cell graft. The receptors stem from a human donor who donated a stem cell graft to a child with inherited bone marrow failure. The CDR3 runs from the conserved cysteine through the conserved F or W. A D gene is named only where the DNA matches it firmly. Expanded clones are given a class, and other clones once, few, many or no size at all.

v_call,clone_size,j_call,d_call,cdr3_aa,cdr3_nt
TRBV20-1,NA,TRBJ2-1,TRBD2,CSARTRRLAGTGEQFF,TGCAGTGCTAGGACCCGCCGACTAGCGGGGACCGGAGAGCAGTTCTTC
TRBV2,many,TRBJ2-5,NA,CASSEWLRETQYF,TGTGCCAGCAGTGAGTGGCTCAGGGAGACCCAGTACTTC
TRBV5-5,many,TRBJ2-3,NA,CASRQNSGTSTDTQYF,TGTGCCAGCAGACAAAACTCGGGGACGAGCACAGATACGCAGTATTTT
TRBV2,many,TRBJ2-3,TRBD1,CASSRQGGTDTQYF,TGTGCCAGCAGTCGACAGGGTGGCACAGATACGCAGTATTTT
TRBV4-1,many,TRBJ1-1,TRBD1,CASSQDRTGKTEAFF,TGCGCCAGCAGCCAAGACAGGACAGGGAAGACTGAAGCTTTCTTT
TRBV27,many,TRBJ2-1,TRBD2,CASSLGGIGNEQFF,TGTGCCAGCAGTTTGGGGGGGATCGGGAATGAGCAGTTCTTC
TRBV7-2,many,TRBJ1-1,NA,CASSLMGSGEAFF,TGTGCCAGCAGCTTGATGGGATCGGGTGAAGCTTTCTTT
TRBV6-5,many,TRBJ2-5,NA,CASSYKGGWETQYF,TGTGCCAGCAGTTACAAAGGAGGTTGGGAGACCCAGTACTTC
TRBV20-1,NA,TRBJ2-1,TRBD1,CSAKTGGGYNEQFF,TGCAGTGCTAAGACAGGGGGGGGGTACAATGAGCAGTTCTTC
TRBV29-1,many,TRBJ2-1,NA,CSALVSELFF,TGCAGCGCCCTAGTTTCCGAGTTGTTCTTC
TRBV12-3/TRBV12-4,many,TRBJ2-2,TRBD1,CASRTGGTGELFF,TGTGCCAGCAGGACAGGGGGCACCGGGGAGCTGTTTTTT
TRBV21-1,NA,TRBJ1-5,NA,CASSRKGCQPQHF,TGTGCCAGCAGCAGGAAGGGGTGTCAGCCCCAGCATTTT
TRBV20-1,many,TRBJ1-2,NA,CSARFHVGWGYTF,TGCAGTGCTAGATTCCACGTCGGCTGGGGCTACACCTTC
TRBV7-2,many,TRBJ1-3,NA,CASSPGVGVLGNTIYF,TGTGCCAGCAGCCCTGGCGTGGGGGTTCTGGGAAACACCATATATTTT
TRBV5-1,many,TRBJ2-7,TRBD1,CASSLGWDRTDEQYF,TGCGCCAGCAGCTTGGGTTGGGACAGGACTGACGAGCAGTACTTC
TRBV5-4,NA,TRBJ2-5,TRBD2,CASRPPGGETQYF,TGTGCCAGCAGGCCACCGGGGGGAGAGACCCAGTACTTC
TRBV29-1,many,TRBJ2-5,NA,CSASRVRETQYF,TGCAGCGCCTCCAGGGTTCGAGAGACCCAGTACTTC
TRBV23-1,NA,TRBJ2-2,NA,CASSQSAPHPFTGELFF,TGCGCCAGCAGTCAATCCGCCCCCCACCCATTCACCGGGGAGCTGTTTTTT
TRBV10-3,many,TRBJ1-6,TRBD1,CAISEGVGTGNSPLHF,TGTGCCATCAGTGAGGGGGTCGGGACAGGAAATTCACCCCTCCACTTT
TRBV4-3,many,TRBJ2-1,TRBD1,CASSQDHRGAYNEQFF,TGCGCCAGCAGCCAAGATCACAGGGGGGCATACAATGAGCAGTTCTTC
TRBV5-1,many,TRBJ2-2,NA,CASSLGRWDTGELFF,TGCGCCAGCAGCTTGGGGCGGTGGGACACCGGGGAGCTGTTTTTT
TRBV5-6,NA,TRBJ2-6,TRBD2,CASSWRLGLAGLSGANVLTF,TGTGCCAGCAGCTGGCGCCTGGGACTAGCGGGCCTATCTGGGGCCAACGTCCTGACTTTC
TRBV20-1,many,TRBJ2-7,TRBD2,CSARDPYGTSGEQYF,TGCAGTGCTAGAGATCCTTACGGGACTAGCGGGGAGCAGTACTTC
TRBV28,many,TRBJ2-7,TRBD1,CASSLPDRGREQYF,TGTGCCAGCAGTTTGCCGGACAGGGGGCGGGAGCAGTACTTC
TRBV10-3,many,TRBJ2-5,NA,CAISESKLGYQETQYF,TGTGCCATCAGTGAGTCTAAGTTGGGATATCAAGAGACCCAGTACTTC
TRBV30,many,TRBJ1-6,NA,CAWSVGVTSPLHF,TGTGCCTGGAGTGTTGGGGTCACTTCACCCCTCCACTTT
TRBV7-3,NA,TRBJ2-3,TRBD2,CASSSDGGGDTQYF,TGTGCCAGCAGCTCCGACGGGGGGGGAGATACGCAGTATTTT